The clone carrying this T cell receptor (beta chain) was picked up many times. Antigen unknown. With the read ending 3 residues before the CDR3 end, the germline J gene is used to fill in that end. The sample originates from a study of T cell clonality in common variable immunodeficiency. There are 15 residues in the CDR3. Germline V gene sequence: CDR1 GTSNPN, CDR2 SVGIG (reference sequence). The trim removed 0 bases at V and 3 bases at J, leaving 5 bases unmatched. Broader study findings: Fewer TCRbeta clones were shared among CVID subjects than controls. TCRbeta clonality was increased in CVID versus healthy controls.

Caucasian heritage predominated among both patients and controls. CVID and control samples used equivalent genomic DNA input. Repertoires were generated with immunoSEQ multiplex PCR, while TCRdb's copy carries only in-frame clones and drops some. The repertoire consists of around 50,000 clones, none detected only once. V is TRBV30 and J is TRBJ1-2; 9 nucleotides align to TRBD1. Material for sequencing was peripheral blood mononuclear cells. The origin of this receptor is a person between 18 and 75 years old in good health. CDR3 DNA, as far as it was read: TGTGCCTGGAGTGTGCCGACAGGGGGGTACTATGGC. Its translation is CAWSVPTGGYYG. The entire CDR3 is CAWSVPTGGYYGYTF. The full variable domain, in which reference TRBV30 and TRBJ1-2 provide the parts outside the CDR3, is SQTIHQWPATLVQPVGSPLSLECTVEGTSNPNLYWYRQAAGRGLQLLFYSVGIGQISSEVPQNLSASRPQDRQFILSSKKLLLSDSGFYLCAWSVPTGGYYGYTFGSGTRLTVV.